A single sample gave rise to the 19 T cell receptor beta chains below, sequenced in a study of blood T cells in healthy people across ages. The second PCR ran roughly 6 to 12 cycles with a sample-barcoded 5' primer and J-beta primers. TCRdb re-called the 5' RACE reads with MiXCR, one entry per CDR3 protein. Seen here are fewer than 900,000 distinct CDR3 sequences, over 45% observed once, and the top ten hold about a third. Sequencing was carried out using blood. The receptors come from a woman aged 60 to 75 in good health.

The chain couples TRBV7-2 to TRBJ2-7, with 14 bases aligning to TRBD2. Germline V gene data show CDR1 as SGHTA and CDR2 as FQGNSA. This CDR3 contains 14 residues. V trimming: 5 bases; J trimming: 5 bases; junction bases outside the gene matches: 2. This CDR3 is CASSPTSGRDEQYF. DNA of the CDR3: TGTGCCAGCAGCCCGACTAGCGGGAGGGACGAGCAGTACTTC.

There are a few counts of this clonotype. The chain is built from TRBV27 and TRBJ1-2, with D maybe TRBD1 (5 bases). The CDR3 spans 15 residues. Germline V gives CDR1 MNHEY, CDR2 SMNVEV (reference sequence). Deletions cut 5 bases from V and 3 bases from J, with 16 bases between. This CDR3 is CASSPGTGDYYGYTF. The CDR3 DNA reads TGTGCCAGCAGTCCCGGTACGGGGGACTACTATGGCTACACCTTC.

This chain uses TRBV27 with TRBJ2-1; D might be TRBD2 (6 bases). The germline CDR1 and CDR2 sequences are MNHEY and SMNVEV (reference sequence). This CDR3 comprises 13 residues. V was trimmed by 9 bases and J by 4 bases, leaving 13 bases between them. The CDR3 reads CASQGTHYNEQFF. The DNA of the CDR3 is TGTGCCAGTCAAGGGACTCATTACAATGAGCAGTTCTTC.

The chain links TRBV20-1 to TRBJ1-4; a weak D match, TRBD1 (5 bases). The germline gives CDR1 DFQATT, CDR2 SNEGSKA (reference sequence). With 5 bases removed from V and 2 bases from J, the gap between germline ends came to 9 bases. This CDR3 has 13 amino acids. CDR3 nucleotide sequence: TGCAGTGCTTCAGGGTATACTAATGAAAAACTGTTTTTT. Protein sequence: CSASGYTNEKLFF.

This clonotype appeared once. The rearrangement uses TRBV7-2 and TRBJ1-5; 7 nucleotides align to TRBD1. Trimming took 5 bases from V and 4 from J; bases not matched to a gene: 8. Germline V gene lookup returns CDR1 SGHTA and CDR2 FQGNSA. The CDR3 contains 15 residues. The CDR3 here is CASSPQGGLNQPQHF. CDR3 coding DNA: TGTGCCAGCAGCCCCCAAGGGGGCCTAAATCAGCCCCAGCATTTT. Using reference TRBV7-2 and TRBJ1-5 for the parts outside the CDR3, the full variable domain is GAGVSQSPSNKVTEKGKDVELRCDPISGHTALYWYRQSLGQGLEFLIYFQGNSAPDKSGLPSDRFSAERTGGSVSTLTIQRTQQEDSAVYLCASSPQGGLNQPQHFGDGTRLSIL.

The chain uses TRBV4-3 and TRBJ2-3; D might be TRBD1 or TRBD2, each matching 5 bases. Per germline, CDR1 LGHNA and CDR2 YSLEER. V was trimmed by 3 bases and J by 1 base, leaving 11 bases between them. CDR3 length equals 15 residues. The CDR3 here is CASSQRGAGTDTQYF. The DNA of the CDR3 is TGCGCCAGCAGCCAGAGGGGAGCAGGCACAGATACGCAGTATTTT.

This chain joins TRBV5-4 and TRBJ2-3; unclear D gene. V lost 6 bases and J 2 bases, leaving 13 bases between the germline ends. The CDR3 is made up of 14 amino acids. CDR1 and CDR2 (germline): SGHNT, YYREEE (reference sequence). The CDR3 reads CASKVYGFTDTQYF. The CDR3 coding sequence is TGTGCCAGCAAAGTTTATGGGTTCACAGATACGCAGTATTTT.

The chain carries TRBV7-2 and TRBJ2-5; 9 bases align to TRBD2. The V gene's germline CDR1 is SGHTA and CDR2 FQGNSA. Unmatched junction bases numbered 12, after V lost 4 bases and J lost 0 bases. The CDR3 extends over 18 amino acids. This chain's CDR3 is CASSSPKAGGPNQETQYF. The DNA for the CDR3 is TGTGCCAGCAGCTCACCTAAAGCGGGAGGACCCAACCAAGAGACCCAGTACTTC.

This clonotype was observed a few times. J is TRBJ2-5 and V is TRBV29-1; D is perhaps TRBD2 (5 bases). The closer fit of TRBJ2-7 to the DNA end suggests the J call may be wrong. Germline V gene data show CDR1 as SQVTM and CDR2 as ANQGSEA. This CDR3 contains 15 residues. This CDR3 reads CSVEDLGSIGDEQYF. The CDR3 DNA sequence: TGCAGCGTTGAAGATCTGGGAAGCATCGGGGACGAGCAGTACTTC.

The J gene is TRBJ2-2, the V gene TRBV12-3 or TRBV12-4; D not resolved. This CDR3 is 18 amino acids long. With 3 bases removed from V and 2 bases from J, the gap between germline ends came to 19 bases. The CDR3 DNA is TGTGCCAGCAGTTTCGGGTGGCAGCGATTATCTAACACCGGGGAGCTGTTTTTT. Its protein product is CASSFGWQRLSNTGELFF.

The CDR3 sequence: CATQGASTDTQYF. As DNA, the CDR3 is TGTGCTACTCAGGGGGCAAGCACAGATACGCAGTATTTT. This chain links TRBV28 with TRBJ2-3; 8 bases are shared with TRBD1. The CDR3 spans 13 residues. Germline values: CDR1 MDHEN, CDR2 SYDVKM.

This clonotype was counted ten times or more. The chain combines TRBV20-1 with TRBJ2-3; no reliable D call. Trimming took off 3 bases at V and 2 bases at J, with 12 bases between the two ends. This CDR3 contains 14 residues. The germline V gene has CDR1 DFQATT and CDR2 SNEGSKA (reference sequence). The CDR3: CSARAVRTTDTQYF. CDR3 DNA sequence: TGCAGTGCTAGGGCCGTGCGGACCACAGATACGCAGTATTTT.

Notes on this clonotype: At one end, the junction sequence differs from germline, possibly due to a read error. The chain uses TRBV20-1 and TRBJ2-3; TRBD2 matches at 11 bases. CDR1 DFQATT and CDR2 SNEGSKA come from the germline V gene (reference sequence). The CDR3 is made up of 16 amino acids. CDR3 coding DNA: TGCAGTGCTAGGCAGGGACTAGCGGAAAGCACAGATATGCAGTATTTT. This translates into CSARQGLAESTDMQYF.

The chain recombines TRBV4-3 with TRBJ2-7; D may match TRBD1 or TRBD2 (5 bases each). CDR1 is LGHNA and CDR2 is YSLEER in the germline V gene. V shed 0 bases and J shed 5 bases, with 8 bases lying between them. The CDR3 has 13 amino acids. The CDR3 DNA follows: TGCGCCAGCAGCCAAGATCGAGGGGACGAGCAGTACTTC. Encoded protein: CASSQDRGDEQYF.

Worth noting for this clonotype: A junction boundary mismatches the germline segment, possibly from a read error. This rearrangement joins TRBV20-1 to TRBJ1-2; D might be TRBD1 (5 bases). The CDR3 is 16 residues long. Germline loops: CDR1 DFQATT, CDR2 SNEGSKA (reference sequence). CDR3: CSARGGTSRYFYDYTF. CDR3 DNA sequence: TGCAGTGCTAGAGGCGGGACCTCTCGTTACTTCTATGACTACACCTTC.

The rearrangement joins TRBV18 to TRBJ2-7, with a tentative D call TRBD2 (6 bases). The length of the CDR3 is 15 residues. V lost 3 bases and J lost 2, with 14 bases in between. The germline V gene has CDR1 KGHSH and CDR2 LQKENI. CDR3 sequence: CASSPLGLPPYEQYF. The CDR3, as DNA: TGTGCCAGCTCACCCCTGGGACTCCCCCCCTACGAGCAGTACTTC.

The rearrangement joins TRBV7-2 to TRBJ1-1, with 10 positions matching TRBD1. Trimming at V came to 4 bases and at J to 4 bases, leaving 3 bases not matched to a gene. There are 14 residues in the CDR3. CDR1 SGHTA and CDR2 FQGNSA come from the germline V gene. The CDR3 sequence: CASSYRTGGTEAFF. The CDR3 coding sequence is TGTGCCAGCAGCTACCGGACAGGGGGCACTGAAGCTTTCTTT. The full variable domain, with the rest looked up from reference TRBV7-2 and TRBJ1-1, is GAGVSQSPSNKVTEKGKDVELRCDPISGHTALYWYRQSLGQGLEFLIYFQGNSAPDKSGLPSDRFSAERTGGSVSTLTIQRTQQEDSAVYLCASSYRTGGTEAFFGQGTRLTVV.

The genes are TRBV14 and TRBJ2-7, with D tentatively TRBD1 (6 bases). CDR1 SGHDN and CDR2 FVKESK come from the germline V gene. Trimming stripped 7 bases from V and 2 bases from J, with 15 bases between. This CDR3 has 14 residues. The CDR3 nucleotides read TGTGCCAGCACCCCGGGTGGGGGCGCCTACGAGCAGTACTTC. This codes for CASTPGGGAYEQYF.

The V call is TRBV29-1, the J call TRBJ2-1, with TRBD2 identical over 8 bases. V trimming: 7 bases; J trimming: 8 bases; junction bases outside the gene matches: 7. CDR1 is SQVTM, CDR2 ANQGSEA, per germline. This CDR3 contains 12 residues. In nucleotides, the CDR3 is TGCAGCGGACAAAGCGGGAGTGATGAGCAGTTCTTC. Residues: CSGQSGSDEQFF.